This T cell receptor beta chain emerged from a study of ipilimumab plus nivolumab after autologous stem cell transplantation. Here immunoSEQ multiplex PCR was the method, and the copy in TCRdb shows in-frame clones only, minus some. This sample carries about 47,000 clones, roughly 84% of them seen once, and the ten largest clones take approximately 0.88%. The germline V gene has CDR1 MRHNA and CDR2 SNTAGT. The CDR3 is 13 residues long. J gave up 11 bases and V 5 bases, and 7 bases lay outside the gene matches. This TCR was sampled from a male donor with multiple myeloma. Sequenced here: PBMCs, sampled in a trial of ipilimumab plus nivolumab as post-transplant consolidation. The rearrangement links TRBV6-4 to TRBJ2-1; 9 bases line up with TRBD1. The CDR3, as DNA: TGTGCCAGCAGTCGGGGACAGGGAAATAAGCAGTTCTTC. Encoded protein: CASSRGQGNKQFF.